Ten or more counts support the clone carrying this T cell receptor beta chain. Molecular barcoding with unique molecular identifiers was used for the TCRbeta library. TCRdb independently ran MiXCR on the PCR reads; one entry per CDR3 protein. Of about 340,000 distinct CDR3 sequences listed, roughly 14% are singletons. These data are taken from a study of T-cell reconstitution after alpha-beta-depleted transplantation in children. Per the germline V gene, CDR1 is MNHEY and CDR2 is SVGAGI. The CDR3 has 17 residues. V was clipped by 10 bases and J by 4 bases, with 28 bases between them. The origin of this receptor is a human donor who donated a stem cell graft to a child with Fanconi anemia. This material consisted of PBMCs, taken from the stem cell graft. V gene TRBV6-5 combines with J gene TRBJ1-1, with a possible D match to TRBD1 (6 bases). CDR3 in DNA: TGTGCCACCGAGGACCCTCAGGGGCTTGGCACGGGCACTGAAGCTTTCTTT. Its translation is CATEDPQGLGTGTEAFF.